This T cell receptor beta chain is from a study of cytomegalovirus exposure and HLA in healthy donors. General study findings and limits: Upon later analysis, HLA-associated TCR beta chains proved more clonally expanded than other, equally common chains. In a later analysis, across HLA loci, associated TCR counts were highest for DRB1, lowest for HLA-C. CMV antigen specificity of a few CMV-associated chains was confirmed in vitro.

13 Jbeta primers and 60 Vbeta primers were used for the PCR. The repertoire was sequenced with immunoSEQ multiplex PCR; TCRdb's copy has only in-frame clones and lacks some. The table shows fewer than 250,000 clones, with approximately 86% occurring only once. Points on this clone: Its antigen remains unknown.

Healthy bone marrow donors made up the cohort. CDR3 length: 15 amino acids. Per germline, CDR1 SGHVS and CDR2 FQNEAQ. V was clipped by 6 bases and J by 4 bases; unmatched bases: 10. The chain carries TRBV7-8 and TRBJ2-7, with 9 positions matching TRBD1. The receptor comes from a boy younger than 10 in good health and CMV-seronegative. What was sequenced was PBMCs. CDR3 DNA: TGTGCCAGCAGATTCCGGGACAGGGATTCGTACGAGCAGTACTTC. Its translation is CASRFRDRDSYEQYF.